This entry is about one T cell receptor (beta chain). Authors' analysis steps: The assay estimated nucleated cells by amplifying reference gene primers. Method: immunoSEQ multiplex PCR; TCRdb's copy keeps in-frame clones and lacks some. V, J and clone size derive from that table, while D and trimming were established from the DNA sequence. The table has roughly 140,000 clones, around nine tenths seen once. Per the germline V gene, CDR1 is LNHDA and CDR2 is SQIVND (reference sequence). The CDR3 runs 14 residues. The germline V and J ends were trimmed by 2 bases and 4 bases, with 11 bases remaining between them. This specimen comes from a study of blood T cell repertoires in COVID-19. Study overall: Samples came from the United States, Italy and Spain, spanning acute and convalescent COVID-19.

Sequenced: peripheral blood. The genes are TRBV19 and TRBJ1-2; D unclear. The clonotype was recovered from a human donor in a cohort sampled during active COVID-19. The DNA of the CDR3 is TGTGCCAGTAGTATACAAGCGGAGGGCTATGGCTACACCTTC. Protein sequence: CASSIQAEGYGYTF.